This T cell receptor beta chain was profiled in a study of T cell responses to AZD1222 COVID-19 vaccine. Study-wide results and caveats: Nearly half of spike-specific TCRs reportedly target unmutated variant regions. Researchers report vaccine-associated CD4 TCRs spanning spike, with dominance at 160-218 and 743-854. Compared with day 0, the breadth and depth of the Spike-specific TCR repertoire rose significantly after two doses of AZD1222.

As for this clone: Its specificity is not known.

The germline V gene encodes CDR1 SGHTA and CDR2 FQGNSA. The V gene lost 7 bases and the J gene lost 11 bases, with 21 bases spanning the gap. This CDR3 has 15 residues. Libraries were prepared by immunoSEQ multiplex PCR; TCRdb keeps only in-frame clonotypes and omits some of them. The data contain 110,000 to 150,000 clones, 80% to 90% of them singletons. The sequences come from peripheral blood, collected on day 0 of AZD1222 vaccination. The chain links TRBV7-2 to TRBJ1-6; no reliable D call. The clonotype comes from an adult in good health. CDR3 sequence (DNA): TGTGCCAGCACCCCTCTACTGGGCCCTCTCGCACCCCTCCACTTT. Translating it yields CASTPLLGPLAPLHF. Using reference TRBV7-2 and TRBJ1-6 for the parts outside the CDR3, the full variable domain is GAGVSQSPSNKVTEKGKDVELRCDPISGHTALYWYRQSLGQGLEFLIYFQGNSAPDKSGLPSDRFSAERTGGSVSTLTIQRTQQEDSAVYLCASTPLLGPLAPLHFGNGTRLTVT.